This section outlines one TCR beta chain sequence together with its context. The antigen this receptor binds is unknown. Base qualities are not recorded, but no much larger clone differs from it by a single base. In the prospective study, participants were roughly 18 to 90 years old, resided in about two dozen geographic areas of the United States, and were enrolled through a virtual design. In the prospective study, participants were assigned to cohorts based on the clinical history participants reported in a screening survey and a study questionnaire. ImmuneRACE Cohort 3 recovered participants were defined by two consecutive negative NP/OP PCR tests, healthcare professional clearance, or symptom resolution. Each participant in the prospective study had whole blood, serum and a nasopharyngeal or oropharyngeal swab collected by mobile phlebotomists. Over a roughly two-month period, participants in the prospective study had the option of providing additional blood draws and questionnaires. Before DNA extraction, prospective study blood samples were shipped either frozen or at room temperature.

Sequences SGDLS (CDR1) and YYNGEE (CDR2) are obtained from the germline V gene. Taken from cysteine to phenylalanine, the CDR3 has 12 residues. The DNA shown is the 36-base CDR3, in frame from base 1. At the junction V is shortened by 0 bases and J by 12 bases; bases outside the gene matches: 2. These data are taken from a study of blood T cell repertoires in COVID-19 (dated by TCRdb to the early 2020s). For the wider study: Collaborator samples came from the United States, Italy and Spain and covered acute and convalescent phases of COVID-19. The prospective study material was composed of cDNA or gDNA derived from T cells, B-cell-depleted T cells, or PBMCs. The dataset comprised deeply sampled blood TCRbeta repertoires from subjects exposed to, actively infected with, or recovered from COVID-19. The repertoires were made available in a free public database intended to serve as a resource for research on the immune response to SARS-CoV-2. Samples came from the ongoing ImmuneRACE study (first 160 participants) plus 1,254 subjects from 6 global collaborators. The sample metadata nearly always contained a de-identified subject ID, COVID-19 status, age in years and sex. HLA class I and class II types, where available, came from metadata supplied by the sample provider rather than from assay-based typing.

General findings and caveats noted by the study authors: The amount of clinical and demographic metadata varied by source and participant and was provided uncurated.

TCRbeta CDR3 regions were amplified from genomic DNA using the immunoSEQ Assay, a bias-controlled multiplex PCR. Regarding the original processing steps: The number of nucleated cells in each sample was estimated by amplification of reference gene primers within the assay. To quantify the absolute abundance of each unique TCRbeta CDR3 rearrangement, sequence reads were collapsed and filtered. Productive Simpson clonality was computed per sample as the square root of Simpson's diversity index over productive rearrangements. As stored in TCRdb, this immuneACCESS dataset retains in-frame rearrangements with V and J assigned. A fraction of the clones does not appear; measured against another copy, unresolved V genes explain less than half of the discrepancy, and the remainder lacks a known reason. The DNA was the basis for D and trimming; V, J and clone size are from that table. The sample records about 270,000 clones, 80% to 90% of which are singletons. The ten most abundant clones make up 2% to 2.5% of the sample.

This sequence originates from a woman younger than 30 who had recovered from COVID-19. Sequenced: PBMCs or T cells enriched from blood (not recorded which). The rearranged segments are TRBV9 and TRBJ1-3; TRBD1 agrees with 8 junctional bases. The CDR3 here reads CASSVGTGNIYF. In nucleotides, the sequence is TGTGCCAGCAGCGTAGGGACAGGGAACATATATTTT.